These 31 T cell receptor beta chains originate from one sample sequenced in a study of blood T cell repertoires in COVID-19. Profiling relied on immunoSEQ multiplex PCR, and the TCRdb table lists in-frame clones only, not all of them. The table records about 60,000 clones, 85% to 90% of them present only once. The sample comprised peripheral blood. The receptor source for this set is a man aged 55-75 years with active COVID-19.

This sequence joins TRBV6-5 and TRBJ1-2; D uncertain. V was trimmed by 6 bases and J by 8 bases, leaving 22 bases between them. The germline V gene encodes CDR1 MNHEY and CDR2 SVGAGI. The CDR3 has 15 amino acids. CDR3 sequence reads: CASSGISKREVGYTF. The CDR3 DNA is TGTGCCAGCAGCGGGATCAGTAAAAGGGAGGTCGGCTACACCTTC.

V usage is TRBV6-6 and J usage is TRBJ2-7; D remains unclear. Trimming left V 2 bases short and J 5 bases short, with 16 bases between. Germline CDR1 MNHNY, CDR2 SVGAGI (reference sequence). CDR3 size: 15 residues. In DNA form, the CDR3 reads TGTGCCAGCAGTTACCCCGCGGAGTCGCGCCACGAGCAGTACTTC. Translation gives CASSYPAESRHEQYF.

The rearrangement uses TRBV7-6 and TRBJ2-1; 12 bases align to TRBD2. With 4 bases clipped from V and 8 bases from J, the junction kept 12 bases outside the gene matches. Germline V lookup: CDR1 SGHVS, CDR2 FNYEAQ. The CDR3 runs to 17 residues. The CDR3: CASSSGLAGPKLHEQFF. The CDR3 DNA sequence: TGTGCCAGCAGCTCAGGACTAGCGGGACCAAAGCTCCATGAGCAGTTCTTC.

V is TRBV6-5 and J is TRBJ2-7; 9 nucleotides agree with TRBD1. The CDR3 has 14 amino acids. Trimming cost V 6 bases and J 4 bases; bases outside gene matches: 7. Germline CDR1 and CDR2: MNHEY and SVGAGI. The CDR3 reads CASRDRDREYEQYF. CDR3 DNA: TGTGCCAGCAGAGACCGGGACAGGGAATACGAGCAGTACTTC.

The chain is built from TRBV29-1 and TRBJ2-1; 7 nucleotides line up with TRBD1. V dropped 1 base and J dropped 9; count of bases not matched to a gene: 6. Germline V CDR1 and CDR2: SQVTM, ANQGSEA. This CDR3 comprises 13 residues. CDR3 sequence: CSVEGQGTGEQFF. The CDR3 bases are TGCAGCGTTGAAGGACAGGGTACGGGTGAGCAGTTCTTC.

The chain couples TRBV9 to TRBJ1-1; tentatively, D is TRBD1 (6 bases). The CDR3 runs to 15 residues. Germline-derived CDR1 and CDR2 are SGDLS and YYNGEE. V lost 3 bases, J lost 4 bases, and 16 bases lay in between. The CDR3 nucleotides read TGTGCCAGCAGCGGGGTGACAGGTTCCCGCACTGAAGCTTTCTTT. Its protein is CASSGVTGSRTEAFF.

This chain connects TRBV2 to TRBJ2-7; tentatively, D is TRBD1 (5 bases). The CDR3 sequence is 11 residues long. Deletions cut 9 bases from V and 9 bases from J, with 15 bases between. Germline assignment: CDR1 SNHLY and CDR2 FYNNEI. CDR3 sequence reads: CARGQGRTQYF. Written as DNA, the CDR3 is TGTGCCAGAGGCCAGGGCCGAACGCAGTACTTC.

This clone has just one count. The rearrangement joins TRBV18 to TRBJ2-1, with D perhaps matching TRBD1 (5 bases). V was pared by 3 bases and J by 5 bases, with 11 bases between. Germline-derived CDR1 and CDR2 are KGHSH and LQKENI. The CDR3 extends over 14 amino acids. The CDR3, as DNA: TGTGCCAGCTCACCCTTGGGGCGAGACAATGAGCAGTTCTTC. As protein: CASSPLGRDNEQFF. Filled out from reference TRBV18 and TRBJ2-1, the complete variable domain reads NAGVMQNPRHLVRRRGQEARLRCSPMKGHSHVYWYRQLPEEGLKFMVYLQKENIIDESGMPKERFSAEFPKEGPSILRIQQVVRGDSAAYFCASSPLGRDNEQFFGPGTRLTVL.

The rearrangement links TRBV7-8 to TRBJ2-6, with D maybe TRBD2 (7 bases). This CDR3 has 17 residues. The germline V gene encodes CDR1 SGHVS and CDR2 FQNEAQ. V was cut by 2 bases and J by 5 bases, with 16 bases left in between. This CDR3 reads CASSLNGGGARANVLTF. The CDR3, as DNA: TGTGCCAGCAGCTTAAATGGTGGGGGGGCGAGGGCCAACGTCCTGACTTTC.

The chain links TRBV15 to TRBJ1-1, with D perhaps TRBD1 (5 bases). The CDR3 is made up of 15 amino acids. Germline CDR1 and CDR2: LNHNV and YYDKDF (reference sequence). Trimming cost V 0 bases and J 2 bases, with 10 bases left between them. The CDR3 here is CATSRDEGVNTEAFF. The CDR3 DNA follows: TGTGCCACCAGCAGAGACGAAGGGGTTAACACTGAAGCTTTCTTT.

This clone was seen once. V and J are TRBV3-1 (or the pseudogene TRBV3-2) and TRBJ2-1, with TRBD2 matching 10 bases. The CDR3 sequence is 16 residues long. Germline V gene lookup returns CDR1 LGHDT and CDR2 YNNKEL (reference sequence). J lost 8 bases, V lost 0 bases, and 7 bases had no gene match. In DNA, the CDR3 is TGTGCCAGCAGCCAAGATAAGGTAGCGGGAGGTTATGAGCAGTTCTTC. This translates into CASSQDKVAGGYEQFF.

V is TRBV5-4 and J is TRBJ2-2, with D unclear. The CDR3 contains 16 residues. The germline CDR1 and CDR2 sequences are SGHNT and YYREEE (reference sequence). V was pared by 3 bases and J by 4 bases, with 16 bases between. The CDR3 DNA is TGTGCCAGCAGCTCCGACCTACTATCGCGCACCGGGGAGCTGTTTTTT. The encoded protein is CASSSDLLSRTGELFF.

The chain has TRBV18 and TRBJ2-1; 8 positions match TRBD2. V dropped 6 bases and J dropped 4; count of bases not matched to a gene: 8. Germline values: CDR1 KGHSH, CDR2 LQKENI. CDR3 length equals 15 residues. The CDR3 protein is CASSPRAGGYNEQFF. The DNA of the CDR3 is TGTGCCAGCTCCCCCCGCGCGGGAGGTTACAATGAGCAGTTCTTC. The entire variable domain, with the rest obtained from reference TRBV18 and TRBJ2-1, is as follows: NAGVMQNPRHLVRRRGQEARLRCSPMKGHSHVYWYRQLPEEGLKFMVYLQKENIIDESGMPKERFSAEFPKEGPSILRIQQVVRGDSAAYFCASSPRAGGYNEQFFGPGTRLTVL.

This chain connects TRBV15 to TRBJ1-2; tentatively, D is TRBD1 (5 bases). The CDR3 totals 16 residues. The V gene lost 0 bases and the J gene lost 4 bases, with 15 bases spanning the gap. CDR1 and CDR2 (germline): LNHNV, YYDKDF (reference sequence). The CDR3 is CATSRDRAGTLYGYTF. CDR3 in DNA: TGTGCCACCAGCAGAGATCGGGCAGGGACTCTCTATGGCTACACCTTC.

In DNA, the CDR3 is TGCGCCAGCAGTCCCACGGGACAGAACGAAGAGACCCAGTACTTC. This encodes CASSPTGQNEETQYF. This sequence joins TRBV23-1 and TRBJ2-5; TRBD1 agrees at 7 bases. TRBV23-1 counts as an open reading frame of uncertain function. The V and J ends lost 4 bases and 3 bases, in that order; junction bases with no gene match: 8. The CDR3 is 15 amino acids.

The V and J genes are TRBV9 and TRBJ1-3; unclear D gene. The CDR3 is 13 residues long. Deletions cut 0 bases from V and 4 bases from J, with 5 bases between. Germline CDR1 is SGDLS and CDR2 is YYNGEE. In nucleotides, the CDR3 is TGTGCCAGCAGCGTAGGAGAAGGAAACACCATATATTTT. It specifies CASSVGEGNTIYF.

The chain carries TRBV19 and TRBJ2-2; 7 bases match TRBD1. The ends lost 5 bases at V and 2 bases at J; junction bases unmatched: 5. Germline CDR1 LNHDA, CDR2 SQIVND (reference sequence). The CDR3 extends over 15 amino acids. CDR3 in amino acids: CASSRQGGNTGELFF. The CDR3 nucleotides are TGTGCCAGTAGTCGACAGGGTGGAAACACCGGGGAGCTGTTTTTT.

The gene calls are TRBV28 and TRBJ1-5; D perhaps matches TRBD1 (5 bases). This CDR3 has 15 residues. V dropped 6 bases and J dropped 4 bases, with 16 bases sitting between them. Germline assignment: CDR1 MDHEN and CDR2 SYDVKM. In DNA, the CDR3 is TGTGCCAGCAGCCGGGCGGGGGGTTGGAATCAGCCCCAGCATTTT. Its protein is CASSRAGGWNQPQHF.

The chain employs TRBV19 and TRBJ2-3, with 14 bases lining up with TRBD2. There are 18 residues in the CDR3. V shed 9 bases, J shed 6 bases, and the junction held 17 bases outside the gene matches. Per germline, CDR1 LNHDA and CDR2 SQIVND (reference sequence). The CDR3 reads CASTGTSGSSSVSDTQYF. The CDR3 bases are TGTGCCAGCACCGGGACTAGCGGGAGCTCCTCGGTTTCGGATACGCAGTATTTT.

In this sample, this clone turned up once. V and J are TRBV5-6 and TRBJ2-6; 8 bases agree with TRBD1. CDR1 and CDR2 (germline): SGHDT, YYEEEE. The CDR3 sequence is 12 residues long. Losses at the gene ends were 4 bases for V and 15 bases for J; bases not matched to a gene: 6. The CDR3 loop is CASSLQDRALTF. The CDR3 nucleotides are TGTGCCAGCAGCCTCCAGGACAGGGCCCTGACTTTC.

This chain uses TRBV2 with TRBJ2-3; D may be TRBD2 (6 bases). Germline values: CDR1 SNHLY, CDR2 FYNNEI. V was trimmed by 7 bases and J by 4 bases, leaving 12 bases between them. The CDR3 has 13 residues. CDR3 bases: TGTGCCAGCATGGAGGGAAACTCAGATACGCAGTATTTT. It yields the protein CASMEGNSDTQYF.

The rearrangement links TRBV3-1 (or the pseudogene TRBV3-2) to TRBJ2-1, with TRBD2 matching 8 bases. V was clipped by 2 bases and J by 5 bases; unmatched bases: 8. This CDR3 has 16 amino acids. Germline V gene data show CDR1 as LGHDT and CDR2 as YNNKEL (reference sequence). In DNA form, the CDR3 reads TGTGCCAGCAGCCAATTAGGCGGGGGGTTGAACAATGAGCAGTTCTTC. Its protein product is CASSQLGGGLNNEQFF.

CDR3 nucleotides: TGTGCCAGCTCACCAGATAGCTACGAGCAGTACTTC. It yields the protein CASSPDSYEQYF. The chain recombines TRBV18 with TRBJ2-7; no reliable D call. The CDR3 length is 12 residues. Germline V gene sequence: CDR1 KGHSH, CDR2 LQKENI. The V end was cut by 2 bases, the J end by 3 bases, with 5 bases between.

The chain is built from TRBV6-5 and TRBJ2-1, with 7 bases matching TRBD1. V shed 6 bases, J shed 6 bases, and the junction held 8 bases outside the gene matches. The germline V gene has CDR1 MNHEY and CDR2 SVGAGI. CDR3 length: 14 amino acids. CDR3 amino acids: CASSIDRASNEQFF. In DNA, the CDR3 is TGTGCCAGCAGCATCGACAGGGCCTCCAATGAGCAGTTCTTC.

V and J are TRBV11-2 and TRBJ1-3; perhaps TRBD1 as D (6 bases). Germline CDR1 reads SGHAT; CDR2 reads FQNNGV. This CDR3 is built from 15 residues. V lost 5 bases to trimming and J lost 0 bases, with 11 bases between them. Written as DNA, the CDR3 is TGTGCCAGCAGCATCGACAGGTTCTCTGGAAACACCATATATTTT. This encodes CASSIDRFSGNTIYF. Filled out from reference TRBV11-2 and TRBJ1-3, the complete variable domain reads EAGVAQSPRYKIIEKRQSVAFWCNPISGHATLYWYQQILGQGPKLLIQFQNNGVVDDSQLPKDRFSAERLKGVDSTLKIQPAKLEDSAVYLCASSIDRFSGNTIYFGEGSWLTVV.

V usage is TRBV7-9 and J usage is TRBJ1-4; D unclear. Germline V lookup: CDR1 SEHNR, CDR2 FQNEAQ (reference sequence). CDR3 size: 13 residues. Trimming removed 0 bases at V and 8 bases at J, with 7 bases between. CDR3 residues: CASSLAWSEKLFF. In DNA, the CDR3 is TGTGCCAGCAGCTTAGCTTGGAGCGAAAAACTGTTTTTT.

The rearrangement joins TRBV6-5 to TRBJ2-1; D is possibly TRBD2 (6 bases). With 7 bases removed from V and 1 base from J, the gap between germline ends came to 14 bases. CDR1 is MNHEY and CDR2 is SVGAGI in the germline V gene. The CDR3 has 15 amino acids. CDR3 sequence (DNA): TGTGCCAGCACCGAGTGGGGGGAATCCTACAATGAGCAGTTCTTC. Translation gives CASTEWGESYNEQFF.

This clone was seen only a few times. The chain uses TRBV2 and TRBJ1-5, with 8 positions matching TRBD1. Trimming cost V 0 bases and J 0 bases; bases outside gene matches: 16. CDR3 length: 21 amino acids. Germline V gene sequence: CDR1 SNHLY, CDR2 FYNNEI. The CDR3 DNA is TGTGCCAGCAGTGAAGCAGGGGTTAGGGACAGGACGTACTATAGCAATCAGCCCCAGCATTTT. Translated: CASSEAGVRDRTYYSNQPQHF.

V is TRBV11-2 and J is TRBJ2-3; weak D call: TRBD2 (5 bases). Germline CDR1 is SGHAT and CDR2 is FQNNGV. The CDR3 runs 16 residues. V was clipped by 1 base and J by 6 bases, with 17 bases between them. In nucleotides, the CDR3 is TGTGCCAGCAGCTTAGGGTTAGCGACGGTCTGGGATACGCAGTATTTT. This gives the protein CASSLGLATVWDTQYF.

The V call is TRBV19, the J call TRBJ2-1; TRBD2 matches at 8 bases. CDR3 length equals 19 residues. Losses at the gene ends were 2 bases for V and 8 bases for J; bases not matched to a gene: 20. Germline-derived CDR1 and CDR2 are LNHDA and SQIVND (reference sequence). The CDR3 here is CASSIKGSWGTRDLYEQFF. DNA for the CDR3: TGTGCCAGTAGTATAAAGGGGTCTTGGGGGACTAGGGACCTTTATGAGCAGTTCTTC.

The chain links TRBV2 to TRBJ2-1, with 8 positions matching TRBD2. The V gene's germline CDR1 is SNHLY and CDR2 FYNNEI. Trimming took 6 bases from V and 4 from J; bases not matched to a gene: 14. The CDR3 has 17 residues. Written as DNA, the CDR3 is TGTGCCAGCAGGGTGACTAGCGCCCCGACTCTTTACAATGAGCAGTTCTTC. The encoded protein is CASRVTSAPTLYNEQFF.